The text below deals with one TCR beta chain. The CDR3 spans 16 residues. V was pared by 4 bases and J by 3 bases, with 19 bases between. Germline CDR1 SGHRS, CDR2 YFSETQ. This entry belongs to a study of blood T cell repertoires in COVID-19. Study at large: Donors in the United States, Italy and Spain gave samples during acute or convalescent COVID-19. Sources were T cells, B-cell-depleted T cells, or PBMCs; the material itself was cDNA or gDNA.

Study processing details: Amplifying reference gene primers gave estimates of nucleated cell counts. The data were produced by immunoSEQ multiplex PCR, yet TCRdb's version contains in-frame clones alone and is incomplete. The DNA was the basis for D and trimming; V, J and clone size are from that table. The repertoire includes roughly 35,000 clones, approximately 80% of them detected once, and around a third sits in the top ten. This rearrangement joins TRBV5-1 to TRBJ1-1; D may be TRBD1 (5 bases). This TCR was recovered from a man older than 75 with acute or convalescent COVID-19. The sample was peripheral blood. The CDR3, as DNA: TGCGCCAGCAGCGGTGGGGCGCTGGACCGGGACACTGAAGCTTTCTTT. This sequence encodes CASSGGALDRDTEAFF.